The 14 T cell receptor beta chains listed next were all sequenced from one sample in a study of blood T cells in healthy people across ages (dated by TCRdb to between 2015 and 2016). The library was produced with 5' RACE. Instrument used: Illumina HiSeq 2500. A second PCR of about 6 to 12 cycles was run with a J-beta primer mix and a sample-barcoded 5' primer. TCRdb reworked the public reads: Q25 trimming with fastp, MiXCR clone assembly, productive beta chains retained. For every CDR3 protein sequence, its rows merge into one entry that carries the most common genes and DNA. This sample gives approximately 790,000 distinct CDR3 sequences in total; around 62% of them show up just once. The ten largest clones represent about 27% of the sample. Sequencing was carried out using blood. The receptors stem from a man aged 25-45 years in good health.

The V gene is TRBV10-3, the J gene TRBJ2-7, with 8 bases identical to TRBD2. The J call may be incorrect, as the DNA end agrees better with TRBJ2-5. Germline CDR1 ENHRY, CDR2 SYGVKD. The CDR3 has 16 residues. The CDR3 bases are TGTGCCATCAGCCCGACTATCGGGGGGGCGGGGGAGACCCAGTACTTC. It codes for CAISPTIGGAGETQYF.

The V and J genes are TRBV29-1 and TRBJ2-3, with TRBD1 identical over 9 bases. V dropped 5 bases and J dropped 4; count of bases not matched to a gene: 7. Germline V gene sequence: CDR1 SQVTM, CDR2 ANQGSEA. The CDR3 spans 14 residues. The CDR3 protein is CSVPGQGWADTQYF. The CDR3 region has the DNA TGCAGCGTTCCGGGACAGGGTTGGGCAGATACGCAGTATTTT.

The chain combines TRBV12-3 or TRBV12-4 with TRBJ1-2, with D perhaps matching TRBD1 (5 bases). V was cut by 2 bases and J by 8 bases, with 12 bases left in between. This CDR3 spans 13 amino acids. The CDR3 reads CASSLTRTQGYTF. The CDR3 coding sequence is TGTGCCAGCAGTTTAACGAGGACACAAGGCTACACCTTC.

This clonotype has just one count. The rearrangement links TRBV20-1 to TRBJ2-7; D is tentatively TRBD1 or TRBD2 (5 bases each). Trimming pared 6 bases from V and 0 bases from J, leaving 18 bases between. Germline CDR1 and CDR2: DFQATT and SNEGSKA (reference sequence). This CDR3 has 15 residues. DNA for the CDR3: TGCAGTGCCACAGACCGGGACCGTATCTCCTACGAGCAGTACTTC. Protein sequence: CSATDRDRISYEQYF.

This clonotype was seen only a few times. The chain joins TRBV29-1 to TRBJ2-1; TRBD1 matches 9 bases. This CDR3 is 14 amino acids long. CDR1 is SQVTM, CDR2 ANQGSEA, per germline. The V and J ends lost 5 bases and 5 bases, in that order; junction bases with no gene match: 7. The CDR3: CSVWTGVFDNEQFF. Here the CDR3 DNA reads TGCAGCGTTTGGACAGGGGTGTTTGACAATGAGCAGTTCTTC.

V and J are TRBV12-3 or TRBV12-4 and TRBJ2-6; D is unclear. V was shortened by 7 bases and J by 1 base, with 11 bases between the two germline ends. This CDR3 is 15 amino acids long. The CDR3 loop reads CASTLTESGANVLTF. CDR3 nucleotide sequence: TGTGCCAGCACTCTCACTGAGTCTGGGGCCAACGTCCTGACTTTC.

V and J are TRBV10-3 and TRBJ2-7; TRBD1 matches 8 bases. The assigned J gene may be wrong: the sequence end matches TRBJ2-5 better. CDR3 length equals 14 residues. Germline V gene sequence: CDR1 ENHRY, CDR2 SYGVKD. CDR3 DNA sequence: TGTGCCATCAGGCAGGGGGCGGTTCAGGAGACCCAGTACTTC. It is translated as CAIRQGAVQETQYF.

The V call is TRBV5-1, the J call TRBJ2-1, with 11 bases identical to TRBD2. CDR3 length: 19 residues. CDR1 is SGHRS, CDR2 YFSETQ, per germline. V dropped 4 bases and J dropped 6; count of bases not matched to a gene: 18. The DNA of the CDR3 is TGCGCCAGCAGCCCTGGGGGTCCTATGGGGCTAGCGGGGGGCAATGAGCAGTTCTTC. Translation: CASSPGGPMGLAGGNEQFF.

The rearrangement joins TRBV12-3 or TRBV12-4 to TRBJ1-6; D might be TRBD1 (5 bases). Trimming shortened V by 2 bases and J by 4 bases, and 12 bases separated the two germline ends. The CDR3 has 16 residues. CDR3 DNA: TGTGCCAGCAGTTTAACAGGACATTTTTATAATTCACCCCTCCACTTT. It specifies CASSLTGHFYNSPLHF.

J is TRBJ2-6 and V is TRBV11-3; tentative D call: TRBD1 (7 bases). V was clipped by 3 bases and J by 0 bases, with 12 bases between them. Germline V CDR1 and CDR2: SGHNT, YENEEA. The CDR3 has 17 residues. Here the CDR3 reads CASSLGGTVSGANVLTF. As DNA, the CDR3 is TGTGCCAGCAGCTTGGGCGGGACAGTCTCTGGGGCCAACGTCCTGACTTTC.

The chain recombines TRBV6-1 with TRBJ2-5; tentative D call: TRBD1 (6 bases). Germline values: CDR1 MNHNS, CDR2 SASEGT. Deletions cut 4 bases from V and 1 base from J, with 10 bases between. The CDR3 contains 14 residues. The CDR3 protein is CASSGTATQETQYF. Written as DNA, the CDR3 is TGTGCCAGCAGTGGGACAGCGACCCAAGAGACCCAGTACTTC.

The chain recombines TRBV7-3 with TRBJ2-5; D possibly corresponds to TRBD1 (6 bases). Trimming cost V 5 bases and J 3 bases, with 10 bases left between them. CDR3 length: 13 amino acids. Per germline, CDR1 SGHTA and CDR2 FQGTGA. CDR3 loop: CASSRNREETQYF. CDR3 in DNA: TGTGCCAGCAGCCGCAACAGGGAAGAGACCCAGTACTTC.

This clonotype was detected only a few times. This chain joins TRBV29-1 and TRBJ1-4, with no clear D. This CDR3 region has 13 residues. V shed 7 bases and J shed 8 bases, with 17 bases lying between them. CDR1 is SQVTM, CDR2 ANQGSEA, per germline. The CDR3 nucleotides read TGCAGCGCCCGGCCGAAGCCTGGCGAAAAACTGTTTTTT. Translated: CSARPKPGEKLFF.

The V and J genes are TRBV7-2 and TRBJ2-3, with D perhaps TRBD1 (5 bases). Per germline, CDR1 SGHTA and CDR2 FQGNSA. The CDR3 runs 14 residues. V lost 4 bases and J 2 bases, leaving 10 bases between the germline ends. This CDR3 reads CASSSAGFTDTQYF. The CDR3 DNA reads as TGTGCCAGCAGCTCCGCAGGGTTCACAGATACGCAGTATTTT.